This TCR beta chain was identified during a study of neurological immune-mediated disorders. Time point denoted: longitudinal time-point 3. For the unsorted libraries, 2 million PBMCs stored at -80 C served as input. The CDR3 extends over 16 amino acids. Germline V gene sequence: CDR1 SEHNR, CDR2 FQNEAQ (reference sequence). Germline trimming cut 2 bases from V and 3 bases from J; bases unmatched to any gene: 6. cDNA was made by 5'RACE with 10-nucleotide random UMIs. TCRdb re-called the 5' RACE reads with MiXCR, one entry per CDR3 protein. Counted here are about 53,000 distinct CDR3 sequences, 6.5% to 8.5% occurring once; the ten biggest clones make up under 2%.

The specimen sequenced was PBMCs. The sequence was collected from a woman in her thirties or forties in good health. V and J are TRBV7-9 and TRBJ2-3, with TRBD2 matching over 9 bases. CDR3: CASSLKASGTTDTQYF. The CDR3 nucleotides read TGTGCCAGCAGCTTAAAAGCTAGCGGGACAACAGATACGCAGTATTTT.